This TCR beta chain stems from a study of early T cells in non-severe SARS-CoV-2 infection. Individual cDNA molecules received unique molecular identifiers. TCRdb ran MiXCR on the 5' RACE reads and lists one entry per CDR3 protein. The sample records about 33,000 distinct CDR3 sequences, around 5% being singletons. The CDR3 has 16 amino acids. Germline CDR1 SGHVS, CDR2 FQNEAQ. J was trimmed by 1 base and V by 4 bases; bases with no gene match: 5. In its sample, this clonotype was seen many times. This receptor was obtained from an adult who was a healthcare worker with PCR-confirmed SARS-CoV-2 infection or an uninfected control (not recorded which). This chain connects TRBV7-8 to TRBJ1-5, with 9 nucleotides matching TRBD1. Sequences were obtained from whole blood. This CDR3 is CASSSHGTGSNQPQHF. CDR3 sequence (DNA): TGTGCCAGCAGCTCCCACGGGACAGGGAGCAATCAGCCCCAGCATTTT.